This entry features one TCR beta chain sequence. Its antigen is undetermined. The trim removed 6 bases at V and 2 bases at J, leaving 8 bases unmatched. CDR1 and CDR2 (germline): MDHEN, SYDVKM. The CDR3 totals 16 residues. This entry comes from a study of T cell repertoires in cytomegalovirus infection. Study at large: Matching HLA type and CMV infection were both indicated by public TCR beta signatures. Points from the study as a whole: Based on cumulative public TCR beta family frequency, carriers of CMV plus the relevant HLA were identified. Dominant in the ex vivo response were TCR beta clonotypes restricted by HLA-C and specific for CMV.

TCRdb independently ran MiXCR on the reads; one entry per CDR3 protein. The table lists about 130,000 distinct CDR3 sequences, around 25% of them singletons. The source material was PBMCs, sequenced either directly or after in vitro stimulation (not recorded which). The TCR was taken from a human donor in good health (CMV status not recorded). Some clones in this sample may be carry-over from other donors' samples. This sequence joins TRBV28 and TRBJ2-1; 9 positions agree with TRBD2. CDR3 nucleotide sequence: TGTGCCAGCAGAAAGAGCGGGAGGAGTACCTACAATGAGCAGTTCTTC. Encoded protein: CASRKSGRSTYNEQFF.